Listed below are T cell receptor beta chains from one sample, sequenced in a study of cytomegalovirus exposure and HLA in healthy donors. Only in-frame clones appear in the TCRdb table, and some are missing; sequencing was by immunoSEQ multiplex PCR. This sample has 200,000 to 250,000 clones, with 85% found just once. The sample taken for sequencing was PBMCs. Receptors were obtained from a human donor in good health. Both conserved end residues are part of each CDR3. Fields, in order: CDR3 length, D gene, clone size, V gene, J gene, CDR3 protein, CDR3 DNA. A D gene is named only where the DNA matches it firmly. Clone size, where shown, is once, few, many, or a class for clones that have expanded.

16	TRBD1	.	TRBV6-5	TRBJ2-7	CASSYLGQGVGYEQYF	TGTGCCAGCAGCTACCTAGGACAGGGGGTCGGTTACGAGCAGTACTTC
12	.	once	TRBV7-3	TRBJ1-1	CASSRVNLGAFF	TGTGCCAGCAGCCGAGTGAATCTTGGAGCTTTCTTT
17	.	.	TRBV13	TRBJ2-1	CASSSLTPGLTQGEQFF	TGTGCCAGCAGCTCCTTAACACCGGGACTAACCCAGGGGGAGCAGTTCTTC
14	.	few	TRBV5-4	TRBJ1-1	CASSSFGDDTEAFF	TGTGCCAGCAGCAGCTTCGGGGATGACACTGAAGCTTTCTTT
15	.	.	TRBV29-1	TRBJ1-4	CSVEDPGVTNEKLFF	TGCAGCGTTGAAGATCCGGGGGTGACTAATGAAAAACTGTTTTTT
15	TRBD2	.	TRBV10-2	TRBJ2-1	CASSESTSSRWEQFF	TGCGCCAGCAGTGAGTCGACTAGCTCAAGGTGGGAGCAGTTCTTC
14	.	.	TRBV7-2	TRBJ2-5	CASSSRRGRETQYF	TGTGCCAGCAGCTCTAGACGAGGCCGAGAGACCCAGTACTTC
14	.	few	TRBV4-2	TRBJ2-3	CASSTRQVGHTQYF	TGTGCCAGCAGCACGCGACAGGTAGGGCATACGCAGTATTTT
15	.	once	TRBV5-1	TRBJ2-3	CASSSGLIATDTQYF	TGCGCCAGCAGCTCAGGACTGATTGCCACAGATACGCAGTATTTT
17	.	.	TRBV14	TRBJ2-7	CASSPTRIATISYEQYF	TGTGCCAGCAGCCCCACCAGGATAGCGACAATCTCCTACGAGCAGTACTTC
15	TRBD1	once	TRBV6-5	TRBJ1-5	CASSRQGQGNQPQHF	TGTGCCAGCAGCCGACAGGGGCAGGGCAATCAGCCCCAGCATTTT
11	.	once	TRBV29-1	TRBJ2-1	CSVDEYNEQFF	TGCAGCGTTGATGAGTACAATGAGCAGTTCTTC
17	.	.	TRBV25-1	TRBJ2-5	CASSAQRGGGMRETQYF	TGTGCCAGCAGTGCCCAGCGAGGGGGGGGGATGCGAGAGACCCAGTACTTC
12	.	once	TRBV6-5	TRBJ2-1	CASRPDSNEQFF	TGTGCCAGCAGACCCGACAGCAATGAGCAGTTCTTC